A single TCR beta chain is shown here with its context. The antigen remains undetermined. Germline V lookup: CDR1 MGHRA, CDR2 YSYEKL. This CDR3 contains 16 residues. V shed 0 bases and J 9 bases; nucleotides not matched to a gene: 11. This PCR relied on a set of 60 Vbeta primers and 13 Jbeta primers. Libraries were prepared by immunoSEQ multiplex PCR; TCRdb keeps only in-frame clonotypes and omits some of them. This table holds around 79,000 clones, around 70% found once. This specimen belongs to a study of cytomegalovirus exposure and HLA in healthy donors. As for the study in general: An early release of data contained roughly 90 million unique TCRs, which came from HLA-typed donors. Findings and limits, study-wide: The study found most TCR sequences rare, yet found some public TCRs in many donors. Later genetic work tied a missense DCLRE1C variant to beta-chain V and J trimming. Researchers counted 164 TCR beta chains as cytomegalovirus-associated.

The specimen was PBMCs. The clonotype was recovered from a woman in her 40s in good health and CMV-seropositive. The chain has TRBV4-1 and TRBJ2-1; TRBD2 matches at 7 bases. CDR3 region: CASSQDIASGGTEQFF. As DNA, the CDR3 is TGCGCCAGCAGCCAAGATATCGCTAGCGGAGGGACTGAGCAGTTCTTC.